The table lists the clone carrying this TCR beta chain with a few counts. The antigen remains undetermined. The PCR was carried out with 60 Vbeta primers and 13 Jbeta primers. Only in-frame clones appear in the TCRdb table, and some are missing; sequencing was by immunoSEQ multiplex PCR. The sample includes about 200,000 clones, roughly an eighth of them seen just once. The data originate from a study of cytomegalovirus exposure and HLA in healthy donors. V gave up 3 bases and J gave up 0 bases, with 12 bases separating them. The CDR3 length is 16 residues. CDR1 GTSNPN and CDR2 SVGIG come from the germline V gene (reference sequence). The study's findings and limits: Whilst most TCR sequences proved rare, a subset of public TCRs occurred across many donors.

Input material: PBMCs. The clonotype originates from a man aged 50-60 years in good health and CMV-seropositive. The V gene is TRBV30, the J gene TRBJ1-6; D may be TRBD1 (5 bases). The CDR3 DNA sequence: TGTGCCTGGAGGGGGGGTCTGAGCTCCTATAATTCACCCCTCCACTTT. As protein: CAWRGGLSSYNSPLHF. Variable domain in full (rest from reference TRBV30 and TRBJ1-6): SQTIHQWPATLVQPVGSPLSLECTVEGTSNPNLYWYRQAAGRGLQLLFYSVGIGQISSEVPQNLSASRPQDRQFILSSKKLLLSDSGFYLCAWRGGLSSYNSPLHFGNGTRLTVT.